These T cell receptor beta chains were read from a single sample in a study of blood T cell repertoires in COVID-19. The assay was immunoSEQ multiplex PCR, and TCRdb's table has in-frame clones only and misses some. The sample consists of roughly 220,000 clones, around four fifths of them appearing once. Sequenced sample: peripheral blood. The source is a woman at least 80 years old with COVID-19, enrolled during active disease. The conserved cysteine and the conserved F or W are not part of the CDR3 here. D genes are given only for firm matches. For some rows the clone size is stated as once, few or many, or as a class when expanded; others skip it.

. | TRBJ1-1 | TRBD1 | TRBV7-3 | ASSPGHDRVGTEAF
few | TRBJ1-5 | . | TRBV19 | ASSTRQRVH
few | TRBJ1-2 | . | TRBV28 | ASRPGGYGYT
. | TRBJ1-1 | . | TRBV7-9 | ASSLTGPTEAF
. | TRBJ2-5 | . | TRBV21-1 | AHPGEGETQY
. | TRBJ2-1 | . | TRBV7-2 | ASSLDGSGNEQF
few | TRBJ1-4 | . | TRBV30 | AWSVPRRGGEKLF
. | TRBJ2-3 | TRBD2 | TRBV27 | ASSLGTSGSIRTDTQY
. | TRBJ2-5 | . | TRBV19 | ASSIGRLQETQY
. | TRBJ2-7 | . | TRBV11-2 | ASSFPPTYEQY
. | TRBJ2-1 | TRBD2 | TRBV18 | ASSPGLAIYNEQF
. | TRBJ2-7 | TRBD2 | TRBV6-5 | ASSYSSSGRPYEQY
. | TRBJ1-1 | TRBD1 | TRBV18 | ASSPYRGGNTEAF
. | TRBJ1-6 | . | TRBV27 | ASGRGGVYNSPLH
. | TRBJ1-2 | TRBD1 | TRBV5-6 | ASSFDRGEGGYT
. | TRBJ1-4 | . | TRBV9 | ASSVLSSTNEKLF
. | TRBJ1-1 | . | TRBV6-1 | ASSEAGGDTEAF
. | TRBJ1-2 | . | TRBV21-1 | ASSPGDRGTGYT
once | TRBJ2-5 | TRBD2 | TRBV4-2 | ASSQAGTSGGETQY
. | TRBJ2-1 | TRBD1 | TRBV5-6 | ASSPWTSRDRVSYNEQF